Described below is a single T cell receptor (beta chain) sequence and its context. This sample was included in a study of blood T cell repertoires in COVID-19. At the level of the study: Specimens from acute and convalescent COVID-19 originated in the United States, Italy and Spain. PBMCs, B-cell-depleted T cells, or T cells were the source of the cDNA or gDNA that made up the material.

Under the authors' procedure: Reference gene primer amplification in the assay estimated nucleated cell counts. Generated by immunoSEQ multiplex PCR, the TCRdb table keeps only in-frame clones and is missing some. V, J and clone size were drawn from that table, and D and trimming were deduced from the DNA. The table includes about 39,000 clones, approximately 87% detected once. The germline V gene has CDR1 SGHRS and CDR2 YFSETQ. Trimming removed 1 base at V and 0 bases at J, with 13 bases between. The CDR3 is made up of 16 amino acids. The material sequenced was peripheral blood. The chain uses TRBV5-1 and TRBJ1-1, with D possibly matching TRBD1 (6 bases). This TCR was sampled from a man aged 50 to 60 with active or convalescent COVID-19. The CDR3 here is CASSLNSQGMNTEAFF. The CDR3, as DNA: TGCGCCAGCAGCTTGAATTCCCAGGGGATGAACACTGAAGCTTTCTTT.